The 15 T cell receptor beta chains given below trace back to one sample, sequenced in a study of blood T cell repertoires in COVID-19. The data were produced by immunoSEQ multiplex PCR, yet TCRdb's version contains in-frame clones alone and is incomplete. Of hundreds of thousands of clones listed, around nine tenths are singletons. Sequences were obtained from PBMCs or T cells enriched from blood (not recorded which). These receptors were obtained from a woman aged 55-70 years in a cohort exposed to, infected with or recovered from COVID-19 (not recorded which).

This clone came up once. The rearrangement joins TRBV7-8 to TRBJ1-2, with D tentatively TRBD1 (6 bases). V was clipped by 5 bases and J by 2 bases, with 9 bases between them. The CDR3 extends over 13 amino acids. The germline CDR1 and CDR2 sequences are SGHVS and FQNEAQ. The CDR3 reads CASSATGNYGYTF. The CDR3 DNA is TGTGCCAGCAGCGCAACAGGGAACTATGGCTACACCTTC. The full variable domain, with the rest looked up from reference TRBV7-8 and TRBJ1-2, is GAGVSQSPRYKVAKRGQDVALRCDPISGHVSLFWYQQALGQGPEFLTYFQNEAQLDKSGLPSDRFFAERPEGSVSTLKIQRTQQEDSAVYLCASSATGNYGYTFGSGTRLTVV.

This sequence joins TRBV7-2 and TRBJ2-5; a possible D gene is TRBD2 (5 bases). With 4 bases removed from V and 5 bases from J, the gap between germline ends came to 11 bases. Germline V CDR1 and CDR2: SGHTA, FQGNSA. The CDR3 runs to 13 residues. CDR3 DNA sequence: TGTGCCAGCAGCTCCGATAGGAGGGAGACCCAGTACTTC. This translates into CASSSDRRETQYF.

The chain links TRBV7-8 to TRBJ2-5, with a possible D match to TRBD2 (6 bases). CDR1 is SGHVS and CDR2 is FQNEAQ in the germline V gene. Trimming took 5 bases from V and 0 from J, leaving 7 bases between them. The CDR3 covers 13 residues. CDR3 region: CASSRLDQETQYF. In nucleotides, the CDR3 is TGTGCCAGCAGCCGACTAGACCAAGAGACCCAGTACTTC.

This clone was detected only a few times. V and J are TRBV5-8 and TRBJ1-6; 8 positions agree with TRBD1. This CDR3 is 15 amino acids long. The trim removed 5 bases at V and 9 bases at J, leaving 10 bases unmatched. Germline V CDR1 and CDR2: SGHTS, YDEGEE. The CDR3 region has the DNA TGTGCCAGCAGTCCGCGGACAGGGCGAGGTTCACCCCTCCACTTT. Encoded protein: CASSPRTGRGSPLHF.

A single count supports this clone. The CDR3 loop is CASRLGDNSPLHF. The CDR3 bases are TGTGCCAGCAGGTTAGGGGATAATTCACCCCTCCACTTT. The rearrangement joins TRBV25-1 to TRBJ1-6; D possibly corresponds to TRBD1 (5 bases). This CDR3 is built from 13 residues. Germline V gives CDR1 MGHDK, CDR2 SYGVNS. Trimming stripped 6 bases from V and 5 bases from J, with 8 bases between.

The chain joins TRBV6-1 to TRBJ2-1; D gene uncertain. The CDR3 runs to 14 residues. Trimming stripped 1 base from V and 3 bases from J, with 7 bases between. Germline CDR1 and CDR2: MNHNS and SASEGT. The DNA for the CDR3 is TGTGCCAGCAGTGAAGGGCAGGTCTACAATGAGCAGTTCTTC. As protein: CASSEGQVYNEQFF.

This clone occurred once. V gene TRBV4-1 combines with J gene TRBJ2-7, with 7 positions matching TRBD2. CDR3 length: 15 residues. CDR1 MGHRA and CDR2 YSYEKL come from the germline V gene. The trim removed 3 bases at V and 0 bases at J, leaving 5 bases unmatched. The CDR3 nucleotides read TGCGCCAGCAGCCAGAGAGTAGCGGGCTCCTACGAGCAGTACTTC. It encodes CASSQRVAGSYEQYF.

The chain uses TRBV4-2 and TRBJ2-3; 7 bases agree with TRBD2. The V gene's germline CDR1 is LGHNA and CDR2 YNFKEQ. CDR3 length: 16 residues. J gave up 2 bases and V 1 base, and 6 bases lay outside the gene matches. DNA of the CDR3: TGTGCCAGCAGCCAAGGTGGGGAGGGCCCCACAGATACGCAGTATTTT. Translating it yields CASSQGGEGPTDTQYF.

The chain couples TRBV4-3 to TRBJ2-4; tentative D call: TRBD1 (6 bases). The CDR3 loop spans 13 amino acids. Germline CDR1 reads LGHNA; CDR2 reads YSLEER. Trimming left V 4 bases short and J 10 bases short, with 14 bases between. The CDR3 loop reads CASSPNVQGIQYF. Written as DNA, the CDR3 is TGCGCCAGCAGCCCTAACGTACAGGGAATTCAGTACTTC.

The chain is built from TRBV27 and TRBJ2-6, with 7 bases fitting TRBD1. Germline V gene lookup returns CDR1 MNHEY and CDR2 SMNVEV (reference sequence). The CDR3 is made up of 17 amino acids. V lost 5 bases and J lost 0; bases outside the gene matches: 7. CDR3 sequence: CASSPGQFNSGANVLTF. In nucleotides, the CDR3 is TGTGCCAGCAGTCCGGGACAGTTTAACTCTGGGGCCAACGTCCTGACTTTC.

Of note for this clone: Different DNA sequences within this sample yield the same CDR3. CDR3 in amino acids: CAWSRGDSGNTIYF. Written as DNA, the CDR3 is TGTGCCTGGAGTCGCGGGGACTCTGGAAACACCATATATTTT. The chain has TRBV30 and TRBJ1-3; no firm D call. CDR3 size: 14 residues. Germline assignment: CDR1 GTSNPN and CDR2 SVGIG (reference sequence). V was shortened by 2 bases and J by 0 bases, with 8 bases between the two germline ends.

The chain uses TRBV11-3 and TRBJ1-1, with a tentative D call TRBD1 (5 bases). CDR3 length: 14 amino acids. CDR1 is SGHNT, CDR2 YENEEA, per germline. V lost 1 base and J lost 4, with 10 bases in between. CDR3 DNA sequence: TGTGCCAGCAGCTTAGGGGCAGGGTTCACTGAAGCTTTCTTT. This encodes CASSLGAGFTEAFF.

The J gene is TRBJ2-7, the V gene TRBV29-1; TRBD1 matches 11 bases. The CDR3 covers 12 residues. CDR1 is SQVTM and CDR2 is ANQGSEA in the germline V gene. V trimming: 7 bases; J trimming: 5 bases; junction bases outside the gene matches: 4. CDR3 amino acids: CSGGQGADEQYF. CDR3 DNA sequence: TGCAGCGGCGGACAGGGGGCTGACGAGCAGTACTTC.

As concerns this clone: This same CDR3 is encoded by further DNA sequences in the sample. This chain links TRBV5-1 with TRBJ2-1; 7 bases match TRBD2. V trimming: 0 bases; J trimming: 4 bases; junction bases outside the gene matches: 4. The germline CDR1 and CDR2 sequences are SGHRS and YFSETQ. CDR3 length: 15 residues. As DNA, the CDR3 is TGCGCCAGCAGCTTGGGGGAGGGGCCATACAATGAGCAGTTCTTC. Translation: CASSLGEGPYNEQFF. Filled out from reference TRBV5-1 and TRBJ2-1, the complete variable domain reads KAGVTQTPRYLIKTRGQQVTLSCSPISGHRSVSWYQQTPGQGLQFLFEYFSETQRNKGNFPGRFSGRQFSNSRSEMNVSTLELGDSALYLCASSLGEGPYNEQFFGPGTRLTVL.

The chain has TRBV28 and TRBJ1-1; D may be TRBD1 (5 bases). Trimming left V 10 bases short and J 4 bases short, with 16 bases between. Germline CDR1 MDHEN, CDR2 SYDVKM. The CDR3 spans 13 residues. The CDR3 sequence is CATLQGGGTEAFF. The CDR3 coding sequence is TGTGCCACTCTGCAGGGTGGCGGCACTGAAGCTTTCTTT.